This T cell receptor beta chain was recovered during a study of blood T cell repertoires in COVID-19. Overall study: Specimens from acute and convalescent COVID-19 originated in the United States, Italy and Spain.

Losses at the gene ends were 7 bases for V and 1 base for J; bases not matched to a gene: 4. Germline V gives CDR1 KGHDR, CDR2 SFDVKD. The length of the CDR3 is 14 residues. This table comes from immunoSEQ multiplex PCR, and its TCRdb copy is limited to in-frame clones, with some not included. In the table there are over 200,000 clones, approximately 87% of which are singletons. The chain couples TRBV24-1 to TRBJ1-2, with 8 bases matching TRBD1. This receptor was identified in a woman in her forties or fifties with acute or convalescent COVID-19. The sequenced material came from peripheral blood. The CDR3 here is CATRPGGDNYGYTF. Written as DNA, the CDR3 is TGTGCCACCAGGCCAGGGGGCGATAACTATGGCTACACCTTC.